The 26 T cell receptor beta chains reported below all come from one sample, sequenced in a study of blood T cell repertoires in COVID-19. TCRdb's table, derived via immunoSEQ multiplex PCR, lists solely in-frame clones and lacks some. The sample lists 200,000 to 250,000 clones, about 88% occurring once. The sequencing input was peripheral blood. These receptors came from a woman aged 45-65 years with COVID-19, enrolled during active disease.

The chain links TRBV19 to TRBJ2-2, with 10 bases lining up with TRBD1. Trimming took 5 bases from V and 0 from J; bases not matched to a gene: 9. Germline V gives CDR1 LNHDA, CDR2 SQIVND (reference sequence). This CDR3 comprises 18 residues. The CDR3 spells CASSPKTGGSANTGELFF. CDR3 coding DNA: TGTGCCAGTAGTCCAAAGACAGGGGGCTCCGCGAACACCGGGGAGCTGTTTTTT.

The chain is built from TRBV11-2 and TRBJ2-1, with TRBD1 matching 7 bases. Trimming took 3 bases from V and 7 from J; bases not matched to a gene: 9. CDR3 size: 15 residues. Germline lookup yields CDR1 SGHAT and CDR2 FQNNGV. CDR3 coding DNA: TGTGCCAGCAGCTTGGTCAGGGGGTCTTTTAATGAGCAGTTCTTC. It yields the protein CASSLVRGSFNEQFF.

The chain has TRBV9 and TRBJ2-2; TRBD2 matches at 7 bases. The CDR3 has 14 amino acids. The trim removed 0 bases at V and 7 bases at J, leaving 3 bases unmatched. Germline V gene lookup returns CDR1 SGDLS and CDR2 YYNGEE. The CDR3: CASSVAGEGGELFF. In nucleotides, the CDR3 is TGTGCCAGCAGCGTAGCCGGGGAGGGCGGGGAGCTGTTTTTT.

V usage is TRBV7-2 and J usage is TRBJ1-2; 10 bases align to TRBD1. The V and J ends lost 3 bases and 5 bases, in that order; junction bases with no gene match: 9. Germline CDR1 is SGHTA and CDR2 is FQGNSA. The CDR3 length is 16 residues. The CDR3 DNA sequence: TGTGCCAGCAGCTTGGGAGGGACAGGGGATCTATATGGCTACACCTTC. It codes for CASSLGGTGDLYGYTF. Supplemented by reference TRBV7-2 and TRBJ1-2, the full variable domain reads GAGVSQSPSNKVTEKGKDVELRCDPISGHTALYWYRQSLGQGLEFLIYFQGNSAPDKSGLPSDRFSAERTGGSVSTLTIQRTQQEDSAVYLCASSLGGTGDLYGYTFGSGTRLTVV.

This rearrangement joins TRBV29-1 to TRBJ2-3; 9 nucleotides match TRBD1. CDR3 length equals 14 residues. CDR1 and CDR2 from the germline V gene are SQVTM and ANQGSEA. The V segment lost 4 bases and the J segment 1 base; nucleotides outside the gene matches: 3. CDR3 DNA: TGCAGCGTTGGACGGACAGGGGGCACAGATACGCAGTATTTT. Amino acids: CSVGRTGGTDTQYF.

The chain employs TRBV6-1 and TRBJ2-1, with 8 bases matching TRBD2. The CDR3 runs 16 residues. CDR1 is MNHNS and CDR2 is SASEGT in the germline V gene. With 3 bases clipped from V and 2 bases from J, the junction kept 6 bases outside the gene matches. CDR3: CASSDWGGGTYNEQFF. The CDR3 DNA follows: TGTGCCAGCAGTGATTGGGGCGGGGGGACCTACAATGAGCAGTTCTTC.

The rearrangement links TRBV10-2 to TRBJ2-1; perhaps TRBD2 as D (7 bases). V lost 9 bases and J 0 bases, leaving 15 bases between the germline ends. Per the germline V gene, CDR1 is WSHSY and CDR2 is SAAADI. The CDR3 length is 15 residues. CDR3 sequence reads: CASLGGASSYNEQFF. CDR3 DNA sequence: TGCGCCAGTTTAGGGGGGGCGAGCTCCTACAATGAGCAGTTCTTC.

The chain links TRBV3-1 (or the pseudogene TRBV3-2) to TRBJ1-2, with a tentative D call TRBD1 (5 bases). Per the germline V gene, CDR1 is LGHDT and CDR2 is YNNKEL (reference sequence). The CDR3 runs to 15 residues. The ends were cut back, 6 bases at V and 8 bases at J, with 22 bases in the middle. Here the CDR3 DNA reads TGTGCCAGCAGGGGGGGAGGGGAACGTTCGAGAGGCTACACCTTC. It specifies CASRGGGERSRGYTF.

This chain uses TRBV5-1 with TRBJ2-2; weak D call: TRBD1 (7 bases). With 2 bases removed from V and 1 base from J, the gap between germline ends came to 12 bases. Germline V gene data show CDR1 as SGHRS and CDR2 as YFSETQ. The CDR3 length is 16 residues. The CDR3 loop is CASSFRGTENTGELFF. The CDR3, as DNA: TGCGCCAGCAGCTTCCGGGGGACAGAGAACACCGGGGAGCTGTTTTTT.

This sequence joins TRBV6-5 and TRBJ2-7; 7 bases map to TRBD1. The length of the CDR3 is 15 residues. CDR1 MNHEY and CDR2 SVGAGI come from the germline V gene. J was trimmed by 0 bases and V by 0 bases; bases with no gene match: 2. The CDR3 DNA is TGTGCCAGCAGTTACTCTCGGGACAGCTCCTACGAGCAGTACTTC. Its protein product is CASSYSRDSSYEQYF.

This clone was seen more than once but under ten times. This rearrangement joins TRBV30 to TRBJ2-2, with 7 nucleotides matching TRBD1. The CDR3 runs 15 residues. V lost 0 bases to trimming and J lost 3 bases; unmatched junction nucleotides: 4. CDR1 and CDR2 (germline): GTSNPN, SVGIG (reference sequence). The CDR3 DNA is TGTGCCTGGAGTGTTTTAACAGGGGACACCGGGGAGCTGTTTTTT. Its protein is CAWSVLTGDTGELFF.

The chain employs TRBV30 and TRBJ1-1; D may be TRBD1 (5 bases). Germline V gives CDR1 GTSNPN, CDR2 SVGIG (reference sequence). The CDR3 has 13 residues. Trimming stripped 3 bases from V and 5 bases from J, with 13 bases between. DNA for the CDR3: TGTGCCTGGAGGGAAAGTGGGGGGACTGAAGCTTTCTTT. Encoded protein: CAWRESGGTEAFF.

The gene calls are TRBV10-3 and TRBJ2-1; perhaps TRBD2 as D (5 bases). V was cut by 0 bases and J by 5 bases, with 8 bases left in between. Germline CDR1 reads ENHRY; CDR2 reads SYGVKD. CDR3 length: 14 residues. The CDR3 loop is CAISESGVNNEQFF. DNA for the CDR3: TGTGCCATCAGTGAGTCGGGAGTGAACAATGAGCAGTTCTTC.

The J gene is TRBJ2-2, the V gene TRBV7-2; maybe TRBD2 (6 bases). The CDR3 loop spans 13 amino acids. Trimming stripped 5 bases from V and 8 bases from J, with 12 bases between. CDR1 and CDR2 (germline): SGHTA, FQGNSA. In DNA form, the CDR3 reads TGTGCCAGCAGCCTGGGGACTTTTGGGGAGCTGTTTTTT. It specifies CASSLGTFGELFF.

This chain joins TRBV5-1 and TRBJ1-3; D might be TRBD1 (6 bases). Germline assignment: CDR1 SGHRS and CDR2 YFSETQ. The V end was cut by 0 bases, the J end by 4 bases, with 17 bases between. The CDR3 extends over 17 amino acids. This chain's CDR3 is CASSLGTTGSKGNTIYF. The CDR3 DNA follows: TGCGCCAGCAGCTTGGGGACAACAGGGAGTAAGGGAAACACCATATATTTT.

This sequence joins TRBV11-2 and TRBJ1-1; 7 bases agree with TRBD1. The CDR3 is made up of 16 amino acids. Germline assignment: CDR1 SGHAT and CDR2 FQNNGV. Trimming took 0 bases from V and 5 from J; bases not matched to a gene: 9. Written as DNA, the CDR3 is TGTGCCAGCAGCTTAGATCTAGCAGGGGGATGGACTGAAGCTTTCTTT. Encoded protein: CASSLDLAGGWTEAFF.

The chain couples TRBV29-1 to TRBJ1-2; D is perhaps TRBD1 (6 bases). The CDR3 sequence is 12 residues long. V was clipped by 3 bases and J by 8 bases, with 13 bases between them. Germline CDR1 and CDR2: SQVTM and ANQGSEA. In DNA, the CDR3 is TGCAGCGTTGAGCCGTTGAGGGGGGGCTACACCTTC. Translating it yields CSVEPLRGGYTF.

This chain joins TRBV7-2 and TRBJ1-2; D not certain. CDR3 size: 13 residues. Germline-derived CDR1 and CDR2 are SGHTA and FQGNSA. V lost 4 bases to trimming and J lost 4 bases, with 10 bases between them. In DNA, the CDR3 is TGTGCCAGCAGCTCCGGGATTCGCTATGGCTACACCTTC. This gives the protein CASSSGIRYGYTF. The full variable domain, completed using reference TRBV7-2 and TRBJ1-2, is GAGVSQSPSNKVTEKGKDVELRCDPISGHTALYWYRQSLGQGLEFLIYFQGNSAPDKSGLPSDRFSAERTGGSVSTLTIQRTQQEDSAVYLCASSSGIRYGYTFGSGTRLTVV.

The V and J genes are TRBV3-1 (or the pseudogene TRBV3-2) and TRBJ1-3; D gene uncertain. Between the trimmed V and J ends, which lost 5 bases and 0 bases, there was a span of 5 bases. The V gene's germline CDR1 is LGHDT and CDR2 YNNKEL (reference sequence). The CDR3 contains 13 residues. DNA of the CDR3: TGTGCCAGCAGCTTTAGCTCTGGAAACACCATATATTTT. Its translation: CASSFSSGNTIYF.

The chain uses TRBV4-3 and TRBJ1-5; tentatively, D is TRBD1 (5 bases). Germline assignment: CDR1 LGHNA and CDR2 YSLEER. V shed 0 bases and J shed 6 bases, with 12 bases lying between them. CDR3 size: 15 residues. In DNA, the CDR3 is TGCGCCAGCAGCCAAGAAAGGTCCCAGGGTCAGCCCCAGCATTTT. Its protein product is CASSQERSQGQPQHF.

The chain links TRBV19 to TRBJ2-7; possible D gene TRBD1, 5 bases. The CDR3 extends over 13 amino acids. From germline, CDR1 is LNHDA and CDR2 SQIVND (reference sequence). With 1 base removed from V and 6 bases from J, the gap between germline ends came to 10 bases. The CDR3 spells CASSIGQGSEQYV. The DNA for the CDR3 is TGTGCCAGTAGTATAGGCCAGGGAAGCGAGCAGTACGTC.

This clone was detected once. V is TRBV7-8 and J is TRBJ2-3, with D possibly being TRBD1 (5 bases). Trimming shortened V by 10 bases and J by 5 bases, and 16 bases separated the two germline ends. Germline V gene lookup returns CDR1 SGHVS and CDR2 FQNEAQ. CDR3 length equals 13 residues. The chain's CDR3 is CAITEWGQDTQYF. CDR3 DNA sequence: TGTGCCATCACGGAATGGGGCCAAGATACGCAGTATTTT.

The chain carries TRBV5-1 and TRBJ1-1; 11 bases are shared with TRBD1. V lost 4 bases to trimming and J lost 4 bases; unmatched junction nucleotides: 3. The CDR3 consists of 14 residues. Germline lookup yields CDR1 SGHRS and CDR2 YFSETQ. This CDR3 is CASSTGQGGTEAFF. CDR3 DNA sequence: TGCGCCAGCAGCACGGGACAGGGGGGCACTGAAGCTTTCTTT.

This clone has more than one count but fewer than ten. CDR3 DNA: TGTGCCAGTAGTATGGGCAGGGGCAATCAGCCCCAGCATTTT. As protein: CASSMGRGNQPQHF. The chain recombines TRBV19 with TRBJ1-5; TRBD1 is a possible D gene (5 bases). Trimming cost V 3 bases and J 2 bases, with 8 bases left between them. This CDR3 spans 14 amino acids. Germline CDR1 reads LNHDA; CDR2 reads SQIVND (reference sequence).

This chain links TRBV3-1 (or the pseudogene TRBV3-2) with TRBJ2-3; 9 nucleotides line up with TRBD2. With 1 base clipped from V and 1 base from J, the junction kept 3 bases outside the gene matches. The CDR3 length is 16 residues. Germline lookup yields CDR1 LGHDT and CDR2 YNNKEL (reference sequence). This CDR3 is CASSQGASGGTDTQYF. The CDR3 DNA sequence: TGTGCCAGCAGCCAAGGGGCTAGCGGGGGCACAGATACGCAGTATTTT.

This clone was recorded once. The chain combines TRBV19 with TRBJ1-1; 7 bases are shared with TRBD1. The CDR3 contains 13 residues. V lost 3 bases, J lost 6 bases, and 4 bases stayed unmatched. CDR1 is LNHDA, CDR2 SQIVND, per germline (reference sequence). The CDR3 nucleotides are TGTGCCAGTAGTATTACAGGGGCGGCTGAAGCTTTCTTT. Residues: CASSITGAAEAFF.